This T cell receptor beta chain was found in a study of cytomegalovirus exposure and HLA in healthy donors. Study overall: Inside one of the first data releases sat 80 million to 95 million unique TCRs taken from HLA-typed donors. Whole-study findings and limits: In a later analysis, TCR beta V- and J-gene trimming was associated with a missense DCLRE1C variant. More clonal expansion characterized HLA-associated TCR beta chains than equally common others in a later analysis. A later analysis reportedly identified an Asian-associated ancestry cluster as carrying fewer N-insertions than the 666-donor mean.

PCR used 60 Vbeta primers and 13 Jbeta primers. This table comes from immunoSEQ multiplex PCR, and its TCRdb copy is limited to in-frame clones, with some not included. The table lists about 190,000 clones, 79% of them singletons. J lost 3 bases, V lost 5 bases, and 4 bases had no gene match. The germline V gene has CDR1 PRHDT and CDR2 FYEKMQ (reference sequence). The CDR3 contains 15 residues. For this clone: Its cognate antigen is unknown.

This chain uses TRBV13 with TRBJ2-3; 11 nucleotides line up with TRBD1. The receptor's source is a woman between 18 and 30 years old in good health and CMV-seronegative. The sample taken for sequencing was PBMCs. The CDR3 loop is CASSPDRGQTDTQYF. The CDR3 DNA reads TGTGCCAGCAGCCCGGACAGGGGGCAAACAGATACGCAGTATTTT.